The 27 T cell receptor beta chains in this list originate from one sample, sequenced in a study of regulatory T cells in long-lasting Graves disease. Time point given: persistent/refractory GD, antithyroid drugs over 5 years with positive TRAb. Isolated PBMC RNA provided the starting material for the TCR library. CDR3-region Arm-PCR and iRepertoire HTBI primers produced the TCR beta libraries. TCRdb itself ran the multiplex PCR reads through MiXCR, one entry per CDR3 protein. The sample holds roughly 400,000 distinct CDR3 sequences, over 20% seen once. The source was peripheral blood mononuclear cells (PBMCs), collected when the disease was refractory, from a patient treated with antithyroid drugs. Receptor source: a female donor with Graves disease.

This rearrangement joins TRBV28 to TRBJ2-3, with 10 positions matching TRBD2. Germline V gene lookup returns CDR1 MDHEN and CDR2 SYDVKM. This CDR3 contains 16 residues. The V and J ends lost 2 bases and 4 bases, in that order; junction bases with no gene match: 6. CDR3 DNA sequence: TGTGCCAGCAGTTTAACTAGCGGGATCTTCGCAGATACGCAGTATTTT. Amino acid sequence: CASSLTSGIFADTQYF. The whole variable domain, remainder taken from reference TRBV28 and TRBJ2-3, is DVKVTQSSRYLVKRTGEKVFLECVQDMDHENMFWYRQDPGLGLRLIYFSYDVKMKEKGDIPEGYSVSREKKERFSLILESASTNQTSMYLCASSLTSGIFADTQYFGPGTRLTVL.

In regard to this clonotype: This sequence may be a read error, since a much larger clone differs from it by one base. Because it lacks the conserved phenylalanine or tryptophan at the end, this CDR3 is likely a read error. The chain combines TRBV7-9 with TRBJ1-1, with 8 nucleotides matching TRBD1. Germline CDR1 is SEHNR and CDR2 is FQNEAQ (reference sequence). V lost 7 bases and J lost 1; bases outside the gene matches: 5. CDR3 size: 14 residues. The CDR3 DNA reads as TGTGCCAGCACCGACAGGGGAGGGAACACTGAAGCTTTCCTT. Its protein product is CASTDRGGNTEAFL.

This clonotype was seen ten or more times. The CDR3 sequence: CASSLVPAGEGANVLTF. CDR3 sequence (DNA): TGCGCCAGCAGCTTGGTACCGGCAGGGGAAGGGGCCAACGTCCTGACTTTC. V usage is TRBV5-1 and J usage is TRBJ2-6; D perhaps matches TRBD1 (6 bases). This CDR3 contains 17 residues. V lost 0 bases and J lost 4, with 14 bases in between. Germline values: CDR1 SGHRS, CDR2 YFSETQ.

This clonotype was seen only a few times. The rearrangement links TRBV20-1 to TRBJ2-5; D not resolved. The length of the CDR3 is 13 residues. Germline V gene sequence: CDR1 DFQATT, CDR2 SNEGSKA (reference sequence). V was trimmed by 0 bases and J by 3 bases, leaving 8 bases between them. The CDR3 loop is CSAREWQKETQYF. As DNA, the CDR3 is TGCAGTGCTAGAGAATGGCAGAAAGAGACCCAGTACTTC.

The chain uses TRBV28 and TRBJ1-1, with no clear D. The germline gives CDR1 MDHEN, CDR2 SYDVKM. V dropped 8 bases and J dropped 4 bases, with 20 bases sitting between them. This CDR3 contains 15 residues. CDR3 sequence (DNA): TGTGCCAGCTCCCCCGATCTGGTCCCGGGCACTGAAGCTTTCTTT. It specifies CASSPDLVPGTEAFF.

This clonotype showed up just a few times. V usage is TRBV5-8 and J usage is TRBJ2-2; 11 positions match TRBD2. CDR1 is SGHTS and CDR2 is YDEGEE in the germline V gene. The CDR3 is made up of 16 amino acids. The junction had 6 bases not matched to a gene; V was cut back by 4 bases and J by 4 bases. CDR3 nucleotide sequence: TGTGCCAGCAGCGACCTAGCGGGAGGTGCCACCGGGGAGCTGTTTTTT. Encoded protein: CASSDLAGGATGELFF.

This clonotype has only a few counts. The chain links TRBV19 to TRBJ1-2; D is uncertain. Trimming removed 5 bases at V and 8 bases at J, with 15 bases between. The CDR3 runs 13 residues. Per the germline V gene, CDR1 is LNHDA and CDR2 is SQIVND (reference sequence). CDR3 amino acids: CASSRQVWQGYTF. In DNA, the CDR3 is TGTGCCAGTAGTCGGCAGGTCTGGCAGGGCTACACCTTC.

V gene TRBV3-1 combines with J gene TRBJ2-5; TRBD2 is a possible D gene (6 bases). The J call is uncertain, as TRBJ2-1 better fits the DNA end. Germline V gene data show CDR1 as LGHDT and CDR2 as YNNKEL (reference sequence). The CDR3 consists of 16 residues. In DNA, the CDR3 is TGTGCCAGCAGCCAAGAGAGGGAGGCCCGGTTCAATGAGCAGTTCTTC. Encoded protein: CASSQEREARFNEQFF.

This clonotype was observed a few times. Compared with germline, one end of the junction differs, possibly owing to a read error. The genes are TRBV10-3 and TRBJ1-4, with D possibly TRBD1 on 5 matching bases. The germline gives CDR1 ENHRY, CDR2 SYGVKD. The CDR3 totals 13 residues. The CDR3 sequence: CATTGQADETLFF. The CDR3 nucleotides are TGTGCCACCACGGGGCAGGCAGATGAAACACTGTTTTTT.

This clonotype was detected ten times or more. The chain carries TRBV28 and TRBJ2-5; D gene uncertain. CDR1 MDHEN and CDR2 SYDVKM come from the germline V gene. The CDR3 consists of 13 residues. Trimming pared 3 bases from V and 2 bases from J, leaving 7 bases between. CDR3 sequence (DNA): TGTGCCAGCAGTTTTTTGGATCAAGAGACCCAGTACTTC. It translates to CASSFLDQETQYF.

This clonotype was seen repeatedly, ten times or more. The chain couples TRBV20-1 to TRBJ2-5; 9 positions agree with TRBD2. V shed 6 bases and J 7 bases; nucleotides not matched to a gene: 12. Germline V gene lookup returns CDR1 DFQATT and CDR2 SNEGSKA (reference sequence). The CDR3 totals 14 residues. CDR3 nucleotide sequence: TGCAGTGCGACTAGGACTAGCGAGGTGGGGACCCAGTACTTC. Translating it yields CSATRTSEVGTQYF.

V is TRBV15 and J is TRBJ2-3; TRBD2 matches 8 bases. Germline V gene lookup returns CDR1 LNHNV and CDR2 YYDKDF (reference sequence). Trimming took 9 bases from V and 1 from J; bases not matched to a gene: 6. CDR3 length: 14 amino acids. CDR3 sequence (DNA): TGTGCCACGGGCGAACTAGCGGGCACAGATACGCAGTATTTT. It encodes CATGELAGTDTQYF.

This clonotype occurred a few times. This chain links TRBV18 with TRBJ2-2; 13 bases line up with TRBD2. Losses at the gene ends were 6 bases for V and 7 bases for J; bases not matched to a gene: 11. Germline CDR1 KGHSH, CDR2 LQKENI. The CDR3 has 17 residues. This CDR3 reads CASSPVTGTSGIGELFF. The CDR3 nucleotides are TGTGCCAGCTCGCCTGTGACCGGGACTAGCGGGATCGGGGAGCTGTTTTTT.

This clonotype has a count of ten or more. CDR3 sequence reads: CASSDPRGTVNNGPKNIQYF. The CDR3 coding sequence is TGTGCCAGCAGTGACCCCCGAGGGACAGTGAATAACGGACCCAAAAACATTCAGTACTTC. The gene calls are TRBV2 and TRBJ2-4, with 7 bases lining up with TRBD1. Germline loops: CDR1 SNHLY, CDR2 FYNNEI. Unmatched junction bases numbered 19, after V lost 3 bases and J lost 2 bases. The CDR3 totals 20 residues.

This clonotype showed up just a few times. CDR3 sequence reads: CASSLTFRGSYNEQFF. The CDR3, as DNA: TGTGCCAGCAGTTTAACCTTCAGGGGGTCCTACAATGAGCAGTTCTTC. This chain connects TRBV28 to TRBJ2-1; 7 bases line up with TRBD1. V gave up 2 bases and J gave up 1 base; unmatched junction bases: 5. The CDR3 loop spans 16 amino acids. CDR1 and CDR2 from the germline V gene are MDHEN and SYDVKM.

This clonotype was observed at least ten times. The chain joins TRBV2 to TRBJ2-5; no firm D call. CDR1 and CDR2 (germline): SNHLY, FYNNEI. V was trimmed by 2 bases and J by 2 bases, leaving 9 bases between them. This CDR3 contains 14 residues. CDR3 nucleotide sequence: TGTGCCAGCAGTGAATGGGCAGGACAAGAGACCCAGTACTTC. Translation: CASSEWAGQETQYF.

V gene TRBV7-9 combines with J gene TRBJ2-5, with D possibly matching TRBD2 (5 bases). Per the germline V gene, CDR1 is SEHNR and CDR2 is FQNEAQ (reference sequence). V was cut by 1 base and J by 5 bases, with 11 bases left in between. The CDR3 sequence is 14 residues long. CDR3 sequence (DNA): TGTGCCAGCAGCTTAGGAGGGCTTGTGGAGACCCAGTACTTC. Protein: CASSLGGLVETQYF.

This clonotype was detected ten times or more. The rearrangement links TRBV2 to TRBJ1-1, with D hard to call. V gave up 3 bases and J gave up 3 bases, with 11 bases separating them. Germline V gene data show CDR1 as SNHLY and CDR2 as FYNNEI. CDR3 size: 14 residues. This chain's CDR3 is CASSEDQVYTEAFF. The DNA of the CDR3 is TGTGCCAGCAGTGAGGATCAGGTGTACACTGAAGCTTTCTTT.

J is TRBJ2-2 and V is TRBV30, with TRBD1 identical over 8 bases. From germline, CDR1 is GTSNPN and CDR2 SVGIG (reference sequence). The junction had 4 bases not matched to a gene; V was cut back by 3 bases and J by 7 bases. There are 13 residues in the CDR3. The chain's CDR3 is CAWRQGANGELFF. CDR3 in DNA: TGTGCCTGGAGGCAGGGGGCGAACGGGGAGCTGTTTTTT.

This clonotype was observed many times. The chain is built from TRBV12-3 or TRBV12-4 and TRBJ1-4; D is unresolved. The CDR3 spans 16 residues. The V and J ends lost 5 bases and 6 bases respectively, with 19 bases between them. The CDR3 DNA is TGTGCCAGCAGTCCCGGTTACCAACAGCTAGATGAAAAACTGTTTTTT. It encodes CASSPGYQQLDEKLFF.

This chain connects TRBV28 to TRBJ1-4; perhaps TRBD1 as D (6 bases). Deletions cut 3 bases from V and 1 base from J, with 9 bases between. This CDR3 spans 15 amino acids. CDR1 and CDR2 from the germline V gene are MDHEN and SYDVKM. The DNA for the CDR3 is TGTGCCAGCAGTTTCCAGGGGAGAACTAATGAAAAACTGTTTTTT. Its protein product is CASSFQGRTNEKLFF.

The table lists this clonotype with many counts. The rearrangement uses TRBV28 and TRBJ1-5; unclear D gene. Germline V gene lookup returns CDR1 MDHEN and CDR2 SYDVKM. This CDR3 has 14 residues. V was shortened by 3 bases and J by 3 bases, with 9 bases between the two germline ends. The CDR3 loop is CASSFLQINQPQHF. In nucleotides, the CDR3 is TGTGCCAGCAGTTTCCTACAGATCAATCAGCCCCAGCATTTT.

The chain carries TRBV29-1 and TRBJ2-7; 9 nucleotides agree with TRBD1. CDR1 is SQVTM and CDR2 is ANQGSEA in the germline V gene. V shed 6 bases, J shed 6 bases, and the junction held 12 bases outside the gene matches. The length of the CDR3 is 14 residues. DNA for the CDR3: TGCAGCGTCCTGTATCACAGGGGGCGCGCCGAGCAGTACTTC. Translation: CSVLYHRGRAEQYF.

Comments on this clonotype: Just one base apart from a much larger clone, this may be a read error. This chain uses TRBV28 with TRBJ1-5; D not resolved. The CDR3 sequence is 14 residues long. CDR1 and CDR2 (germline): MDHEN, SYDVKM. V dropped 5 bases and J dropped 9 bases, with 17 bases sitting between them. The DNA for the CDR3 is TGTGCCAGCAGTACCTCTGGATTTAGGCGGCCCCAGCATTTT. This encodes CASSTSGFRRPQHF.

This clonotype was found many times. The chain joins TRBV11-2 to TRBJ2-2; no reliable D call. V was trimmed by 5 bases and J by 1 base, leaving 11 bases between them. This CDR3 is 15 amino acids long. Germline assignment: CDR1 SGHAT and CDR2 FQNNGV. CDR3 sequence (DNA): TGTGCCAGCAGCCCTCGCCGGCAGAACACCGGGGAGCTGTTTTTT. Translated, it gives CASSPRRQNTGELFF.

This clonotype was seen ten or more times. The rearrangement links TRBV10-3 to TRBJ1-4; tentatively, D is TRBD1 (5 bases). Germline V gene lookup returns CDR1 ENHRY and CDR2 SYGVKD. This CDR3 has 14 residues. V lost 0 bases to trimming and J lost 5 bases, with 7 bases between them. DNA of the CDR3: TGTGCCATCAGTGAGTCAGGGACGAATGAAAAACTGTTTTTT. This sequence encodes CAISESGTNEKLFF.

The V gene is TRBV5-1, the J gene TRBJ1-1, with TRBD1 as a possible D gene (5 bases). The CDR3 consists of 15 residues. The germline CDR1 and CDR2 sequences are SGHRS and YFSETQ. V was clipped by 0 bases and J by 7 bases, with 16 bases between them. The CDR3 bases are TGCGCCAGCAGCTTGGCCCTACGGGGGAAAGATGAAGCTTTCTTT. It yields the protein CASSLALRGKDEAFF. The full variable domain, rest sourced from reference TRBV5-1 and TRBJ1-1, is KAGVTQTPRYLIKTRGQQVTLSCSPISGHRSVSWYQQTPGQGLQFLFEYFSETQRNKGNFPGRFSGRQFSNSRSEMNVSTLELGDSALYLCASSLALRGKDEAFFGQGTRLTVV.